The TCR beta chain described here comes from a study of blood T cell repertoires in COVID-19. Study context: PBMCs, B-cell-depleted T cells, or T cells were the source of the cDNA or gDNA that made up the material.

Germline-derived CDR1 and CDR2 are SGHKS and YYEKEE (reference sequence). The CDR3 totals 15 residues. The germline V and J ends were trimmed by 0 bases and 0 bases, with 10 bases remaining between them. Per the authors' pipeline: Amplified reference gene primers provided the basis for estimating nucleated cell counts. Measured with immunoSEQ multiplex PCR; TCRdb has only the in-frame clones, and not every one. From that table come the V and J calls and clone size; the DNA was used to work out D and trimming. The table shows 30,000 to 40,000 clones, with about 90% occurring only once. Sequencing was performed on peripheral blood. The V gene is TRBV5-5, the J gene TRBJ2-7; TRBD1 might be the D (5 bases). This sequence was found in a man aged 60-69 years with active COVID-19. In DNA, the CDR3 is TGTGCCAGCAGCTTGGAGGGGTCAGACTCCTACGAGCAGTACTTC. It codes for CASSLEGSDSYEQYF. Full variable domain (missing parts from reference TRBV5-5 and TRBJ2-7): DAGVTQSPTHLIKTRGQQVTLRCSPISGHKSVSWYQQVLGQGPQFIFQYYEKEERGRGNFPDRFSARQFPNYSSELNVNALLLGDSALYLCASSLEGSDSYEQYFGPGTRLTVT.